This TCR beta chain was captured by sequencing in a study of OX40 agonist ivuxolimab in advanced cancers. Study overall: Intravenous ivuxolimab was administered to patients every 2 weeks at 0.01 to 10 mg/kg. Overall study findings and caveats: Both blood CD4+ and CD8+ T cells showed clonal growth by week 6 at 0.1 to 3.0 mg/kg.

This clone came up a few times. As yet, its antigen is unknown. The germline V gene has CDR1 SQVTM and CDR2 ANQGSEA. The CDR3 contains 14 residues. V lost 7 bases and J 2 bases, leaving 14 bases between the germline ends. Assay used: immunoSEQ multiplex PCR; TCRdb lists only in-frame clones, some missing. The sample contains fewer than 85,000 clones, more than 70% of which appear only once. This sequence was found in an adult with an advanced solid tumor such as melanoma, head and neck, liver or kidney cancer. The chain is built from TRBV29-1 and TRBJ1-4; D possibly corresponds to TRBD1 (5 bases). The source was CD4+ or CD8+ T cells sorted from blood, collected in a trial of the OX40 agonist ivuxolimab. CDR3 loop: CSASPGFTNEKLFF. The CDR3 region has the DNA TGCAGCGCCTCTCCAGGGTTCACTAATGAAAAACTGTTTTTT.